This T cell receptor beta chain was sequenced during a study of shared clonotypes between healthy human individuals. About the research overall: CD8 memory received one plate per donor, CD8 naive two, CD4 memory three and CD4 naive three.

Points from the study as a whole: A generally larger estimated richness was seen in naive subsets than in memory subsets. Large depth notwithstanding, sorted-subset sequencing proved incomplete by rarefaction.

Naive CD8 cells lacked CD45RO, underwent positive selection for CCR7 and left out terminally differentiated effector memory CD45RA+ cells. The input for sorted-subset replicate PCRs was around 0.2 ug DNA, around 30,000 T cell genomes. Profiled with immunoSEQ multiplex PCR; TCRdb holds only in-frame clones, not every one. The sample shows about 750,000 clones, over 90% of them seen only once. With respect to this clone: The antigen remains undetermined.

Trimming took off 8 bases at V and 5 bases at J, with 6 bases between the two ends. Per the germline V gene, CDR1 is SEHNR and CDR2 is FQNEAQ (reference sequence). CDR3 length: 11 amino acids. The chain recombines TRBV7-9 with TRBJ2-2; D perhaps matches TRBD2 (5 bases). This receptor was identified in a man in his thirties or forties in good health. The specimen was naive CD8+ T cells sorted from blood. DNA for the CDR3: TGTGCCAGCGTAGCGACCGGGGAGCTGTTTTTT. Encoded protein: CASVATGELFF.